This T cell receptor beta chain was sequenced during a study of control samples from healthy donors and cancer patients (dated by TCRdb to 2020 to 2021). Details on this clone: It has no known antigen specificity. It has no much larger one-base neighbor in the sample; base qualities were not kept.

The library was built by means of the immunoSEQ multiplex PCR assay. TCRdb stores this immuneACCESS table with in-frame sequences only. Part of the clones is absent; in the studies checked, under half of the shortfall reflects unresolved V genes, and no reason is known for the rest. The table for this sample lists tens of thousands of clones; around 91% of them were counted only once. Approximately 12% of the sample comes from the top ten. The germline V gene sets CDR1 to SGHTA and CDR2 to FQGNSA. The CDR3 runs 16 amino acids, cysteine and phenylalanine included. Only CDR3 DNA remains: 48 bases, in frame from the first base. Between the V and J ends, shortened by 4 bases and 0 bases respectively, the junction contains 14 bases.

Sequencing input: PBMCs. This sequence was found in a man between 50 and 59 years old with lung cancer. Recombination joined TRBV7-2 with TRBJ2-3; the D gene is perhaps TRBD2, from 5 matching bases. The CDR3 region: CASSSRTETSTDTQYF. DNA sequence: TGTGCCAGCAGCTCTCGGACTGAAACTAGCACAGATACGCAGTATTTT. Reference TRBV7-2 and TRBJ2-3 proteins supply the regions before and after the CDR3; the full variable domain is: GAGVSQSPSNKVTEKGKDVELRCDPISGHTALYWYRQSLGQGLEFLIYFQGNSAPDKSGLPSDRFSAERTGGSVSTLTIQRTQQEDSAVYLCASSSRTETSTDTQYFGPGTRLTVL.